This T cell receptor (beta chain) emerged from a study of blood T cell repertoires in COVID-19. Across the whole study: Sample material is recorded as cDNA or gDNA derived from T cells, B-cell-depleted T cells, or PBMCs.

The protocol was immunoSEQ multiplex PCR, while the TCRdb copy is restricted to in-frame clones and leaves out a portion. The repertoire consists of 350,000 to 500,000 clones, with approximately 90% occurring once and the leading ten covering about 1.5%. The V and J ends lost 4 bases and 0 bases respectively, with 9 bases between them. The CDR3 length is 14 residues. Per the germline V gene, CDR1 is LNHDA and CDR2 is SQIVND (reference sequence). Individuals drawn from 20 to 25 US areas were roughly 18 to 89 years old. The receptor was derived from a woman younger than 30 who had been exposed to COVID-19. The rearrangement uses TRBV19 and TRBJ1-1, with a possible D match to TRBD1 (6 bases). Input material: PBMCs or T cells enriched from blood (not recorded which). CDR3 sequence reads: CASSSRGMNTEAFF. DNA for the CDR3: TGTGCCAGTAGTAGCAGGGGCATGAACACTGAAGCTTTCTTT.